The entry below describes one TCR beta chain. Its antigen is unknown. Germline lookup yields CDR1 SGHAT and CDR2 FQNNGV. This CDR3 is 15 amino acids long. This specimen comes from a study of T cells expressing NK-cell markers. Study in general: Within the sequenced cohort of eight donors, seven exhibited HCMV seropositivity and one was seronegative.

TCRdb re-called the 5' RACE reads, yielding one record per CDR3 amino acid sequence without DNA. The sample's table shows approximately 420,000 distinct CDR3 sequences. Broader study findings: HCMV specificity was not established for the expanded NKG2C+ T cell clones.

This clonotype was obtained from a woman between 45 and 65 years old in good health. Sequencing was carried out using blood T cells: a sorted CD56 or NKG2C T cell subset, CD4+ or CD8+ T cells, or bulk PBMC T cells (not recorded which). The V gene is TRBV11-2, the J gene TRBJ2-1; the TRBD2 assignment by TCRdb is unverifiable without DNA. This chain's CDR3 is CASSLASEAYNEQFF.